In its sample, the clone carrying this T cell receptor (beta chain) was seen once. Original handling: Quantification of nucleated cells was approximated via reference gene primer amplification. Clones were read by immunoSEQ multiplex PCR, and TCRdb kept only the in-frame ones, dropping some. That table is the source of V, J and clone size, and D and trimming were worked out from the DNA. Altogether 65,000 to 85,000 clones are present, around 90% being singletons, with the ten largest covering 6.9%. CDR1 MDHEN and CDR2 SYDVKM come from the germline V gene. CDR3 length equals 15 residues. V shed 6 bases, J shed 4 bases, and the junction held 9 bases outside the gene matches. This specimen comes from a study of blood T cell repertoires in COVID-19. Across the whole study: Specimens from acute and convalescent COVID-19 originated in the United States, Italy and Spain. Sample material is recorded as cDNA or gDNA derived from T cells, B-cell-depleted T cells, or PBMCs.

What was sequenced was peripheral blood. This receptor was identified in a human donor in a cohort sampled during active COVID-19. The chain recombines TRBV28 with TRBJ1-5; TRBD1 matches 7 bases. The CDR3 region is CASSPQGPLNQPQHF. The CDR3 nucleotides are TGTGCCAGCAGCCCACAGGGGCCCTTAAATCAGCCCCAGCATTTT.